The clone carrying this TCR beta chain was found many times. The data belong to a study of spatial heterogeneity in lung cancer. Study-level information: Raw-read counts averaged over ten per unique TCR and UMI combination.

Time point: sample taken at primary tumor resection. There were 72 donors, all of them untreated patients with early-stage non-small cell lung cancer. Unsorted whole RNA of tumor, nontumor lung or frozen PBMC was sequenced. The CDR3 consists of 13 residues. Between the trimmed V and J ends, which lost 5 bases and 2 bases, there was a span of 8 bases. Every individual TCR cDNA molecule carried its own unique molecular identifier, which allowed correction of PCR and sequencing errors. TCRdb independently ran MiXCR on the 5' RACE reads; one entry per CDR3 protein. In the table there are around 3,000 distinct CDR3 sequences, about 4.9% of which are singletons.

Sequenced here: normal lung tissue next to the tumor, sampled at surgery. J is TRBJ2-3 and V is TRBV12-3 or TRBV12-4; D remains ambiguous. This sequence was found in a male donor with early-stage non-small cell lung cancer. The CDR3 reads CASSTGPTDTQYF. CDR3 DNA: TGTGCCAGCAGTACCGGTCCCACAGATACGCAGTATTTT.